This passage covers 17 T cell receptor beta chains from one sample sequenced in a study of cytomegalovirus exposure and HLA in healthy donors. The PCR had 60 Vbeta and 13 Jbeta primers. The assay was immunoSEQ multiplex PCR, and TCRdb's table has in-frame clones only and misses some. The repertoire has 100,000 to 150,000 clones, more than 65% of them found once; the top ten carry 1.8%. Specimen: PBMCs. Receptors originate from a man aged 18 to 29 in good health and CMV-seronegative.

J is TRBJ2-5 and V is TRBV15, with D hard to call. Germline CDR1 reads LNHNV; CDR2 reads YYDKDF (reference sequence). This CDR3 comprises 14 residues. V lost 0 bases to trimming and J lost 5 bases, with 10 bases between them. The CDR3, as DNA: TGTGCCACCAGCAGAGACCCCCCCTCGGAGACCCAGTACTTC. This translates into CATSRDPPSETQYF.

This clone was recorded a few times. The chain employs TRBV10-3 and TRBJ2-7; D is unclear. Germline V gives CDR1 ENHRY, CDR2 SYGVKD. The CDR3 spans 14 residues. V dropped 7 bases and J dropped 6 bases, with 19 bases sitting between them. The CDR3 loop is CAITSVLGTGEQYF. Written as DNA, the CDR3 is TGTGCCATCACTTCCGTCCTCGGTACGGGCGAGCAGTACTTC.

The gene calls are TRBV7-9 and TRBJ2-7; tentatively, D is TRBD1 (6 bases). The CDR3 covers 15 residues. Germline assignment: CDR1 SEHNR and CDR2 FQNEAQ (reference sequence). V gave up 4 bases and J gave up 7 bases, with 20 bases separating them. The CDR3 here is CASSSTQGVSFEQYF. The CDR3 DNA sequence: TGTGCCAGCAGCTCTACACAGGGAGTATCCTTTGAGCAGTACTTC.

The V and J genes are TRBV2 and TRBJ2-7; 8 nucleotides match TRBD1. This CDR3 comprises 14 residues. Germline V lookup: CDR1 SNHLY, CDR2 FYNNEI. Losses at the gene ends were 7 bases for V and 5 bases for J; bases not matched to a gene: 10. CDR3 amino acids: CASKFRGLGDEQYF. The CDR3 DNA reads TGTGCCAGCAAATTCAGGGGGCTCGGGGACGAGCAGTACTTC.

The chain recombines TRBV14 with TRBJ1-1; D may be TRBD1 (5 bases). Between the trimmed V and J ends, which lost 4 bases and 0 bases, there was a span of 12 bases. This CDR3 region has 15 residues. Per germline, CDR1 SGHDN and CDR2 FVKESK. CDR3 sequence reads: CASSLGPTVNTEAFF. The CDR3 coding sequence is TGTGCCAGCAGCCTCGGCCCGACAGTGAACACTGAAGCTTTCTTT.

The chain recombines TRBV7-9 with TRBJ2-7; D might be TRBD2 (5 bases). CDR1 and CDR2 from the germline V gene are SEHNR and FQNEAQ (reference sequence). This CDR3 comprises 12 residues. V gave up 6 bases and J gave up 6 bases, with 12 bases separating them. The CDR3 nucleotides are TGTGCCAGCAGTCCGGGATTGCCCGAGCAGTACTTC. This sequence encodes CASSPGLPEQYF.

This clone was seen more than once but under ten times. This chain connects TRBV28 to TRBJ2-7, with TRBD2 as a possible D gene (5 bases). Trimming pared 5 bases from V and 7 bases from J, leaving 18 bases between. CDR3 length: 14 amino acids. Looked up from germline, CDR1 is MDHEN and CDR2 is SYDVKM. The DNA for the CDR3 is TGTGCCAGCAGTATGGCCCTCCGGGGTGAAGAGCAGTACTTC. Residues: CASSMALRGEEQYF.

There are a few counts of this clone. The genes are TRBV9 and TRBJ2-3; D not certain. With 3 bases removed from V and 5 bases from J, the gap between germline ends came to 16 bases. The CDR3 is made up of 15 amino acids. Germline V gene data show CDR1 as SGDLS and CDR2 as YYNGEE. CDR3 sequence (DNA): TGTGCCAGCAGCGCCTTCGGCCGAACAGAAGATACGCAGTATTTT. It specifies CASSAFGRTEDTQYF.

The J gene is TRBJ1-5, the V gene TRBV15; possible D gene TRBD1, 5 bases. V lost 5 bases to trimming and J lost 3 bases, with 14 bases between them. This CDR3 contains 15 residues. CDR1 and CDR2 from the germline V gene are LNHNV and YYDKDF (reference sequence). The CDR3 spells CATSPQRGLNQPQHF. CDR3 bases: TGTGCCACCAGCCCCCAAAGGGGCCTCAATCAGCCCCAGCATTTT.

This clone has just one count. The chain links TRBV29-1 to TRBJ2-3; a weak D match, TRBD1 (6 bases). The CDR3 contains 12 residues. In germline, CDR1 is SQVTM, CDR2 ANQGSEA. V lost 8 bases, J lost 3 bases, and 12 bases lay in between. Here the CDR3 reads CSLNRGTDTQYF. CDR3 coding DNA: TGCAGCCTAAATAGGGGGACAGATACGCAGTATTTT.

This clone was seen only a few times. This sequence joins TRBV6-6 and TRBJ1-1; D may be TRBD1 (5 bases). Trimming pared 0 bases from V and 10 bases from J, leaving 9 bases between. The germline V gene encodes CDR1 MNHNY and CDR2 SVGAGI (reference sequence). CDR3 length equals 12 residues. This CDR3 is CASSYSRQSAFF. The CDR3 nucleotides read TGTGCCAGCAGTTACTCGAGACAGTCAGCTTTCTTT.

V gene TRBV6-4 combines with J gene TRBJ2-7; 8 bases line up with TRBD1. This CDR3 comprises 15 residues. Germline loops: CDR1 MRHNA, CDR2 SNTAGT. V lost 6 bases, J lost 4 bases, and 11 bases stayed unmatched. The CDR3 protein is CASRKQDREPYEQYF. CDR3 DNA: TGTGCCAGCAGGAAACAGGACAGGGAGCCATACGAGCAGTACTTC.

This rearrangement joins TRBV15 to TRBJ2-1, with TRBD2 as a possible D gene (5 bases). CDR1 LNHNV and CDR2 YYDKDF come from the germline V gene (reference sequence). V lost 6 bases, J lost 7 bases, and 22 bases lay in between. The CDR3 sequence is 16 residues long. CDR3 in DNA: TGTGCCACCAGAGCGGCCGGTCTAGCAACGGAGAATGAGCAGTTCTTC. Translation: CATRAAGLATENEQFF.

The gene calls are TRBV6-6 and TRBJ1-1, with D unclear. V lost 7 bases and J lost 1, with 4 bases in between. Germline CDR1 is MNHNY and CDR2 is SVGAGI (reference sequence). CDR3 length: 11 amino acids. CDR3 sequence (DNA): TGTGCCAGCAATCAGAACACTGAAGCTTTCTTT. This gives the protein CASNQNTEAFF.

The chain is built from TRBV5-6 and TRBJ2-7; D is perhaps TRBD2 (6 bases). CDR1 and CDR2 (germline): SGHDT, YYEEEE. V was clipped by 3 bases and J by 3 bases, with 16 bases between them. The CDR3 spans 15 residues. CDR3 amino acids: CASSWVGGRHYEQYF. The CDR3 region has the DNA TGTGCCAGCAGCTGGGTGGGGGGACGCCACTACGAGCAGTACTTC. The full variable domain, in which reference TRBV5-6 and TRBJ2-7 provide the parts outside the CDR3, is DAGVTQSPTHLIKTRGQQVTLRCSPKSGHDTVSWYQQALGQGPQFIFQYYEEEERQRGNFPDRFSGHQFPNYSSELNVNALLLGDSALYLCASSWVGGRHYEQYFGPGTRLTVT.

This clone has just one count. Here the CDR3 reads CASSFAGVGSNQPQHF. Here the CDR3 DNA reads TGTGCCAGCAGCTTCGCAGGGGTTGGGAGCAATCAGCCCCAGCATTTT. The chain couples TRBV7-8 to TRBJ1-5; D is possibly TRBD1 (6 bases). From germline, CDR1 is SGHVS and CDR2 FQNEAQ. The CDR3 sequence is 16 residues long. Between the trimmed V and J ends, which lost 3 bases and 1 base, there was a span of 13 bases.

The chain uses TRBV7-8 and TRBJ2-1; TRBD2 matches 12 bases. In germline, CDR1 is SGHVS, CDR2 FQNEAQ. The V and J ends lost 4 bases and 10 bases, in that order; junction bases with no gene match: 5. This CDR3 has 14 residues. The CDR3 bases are TGTGCCAGCAGCTCCGGACTAGCGGGGAGCGAGCAGTTCTTC. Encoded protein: CASSSGLAGSEQFF. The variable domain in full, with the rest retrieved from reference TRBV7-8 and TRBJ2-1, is GAGVSQSPRYKVAKRGQDVALRCDPISGHVSLFWYQQALGQGPEFLTYFQNEAQLDKSGLPSDRFFAERPEGSVSTLKIQRTQQEDSAVYLCASSSGLAGSEQFFGPGTRLTVL.